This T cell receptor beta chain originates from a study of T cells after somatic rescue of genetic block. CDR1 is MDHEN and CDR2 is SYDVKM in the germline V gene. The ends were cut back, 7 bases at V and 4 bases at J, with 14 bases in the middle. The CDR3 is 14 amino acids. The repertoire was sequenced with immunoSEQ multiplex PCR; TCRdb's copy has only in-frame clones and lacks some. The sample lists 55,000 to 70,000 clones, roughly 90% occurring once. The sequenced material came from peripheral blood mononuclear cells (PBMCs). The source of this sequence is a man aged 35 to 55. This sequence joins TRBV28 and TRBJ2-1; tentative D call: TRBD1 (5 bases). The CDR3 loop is CASTLMNRYNEQFF. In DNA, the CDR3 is TGTGCCAGCACCTTAATGAACAGGTACAATGAGCAGTTCTTC.